This T cell receptor beta chain came from a study of blood T cell repertoires in COVID-19. Overall study context: The samples span acute and convalescent COVID-19 from the United States, Italy and Spain. T cells, B-cell-depleted T cells, or PBMCs supplied cDNA or gDNA.

The authors' processing: Nucleated cell number was recorded as an estimate derived from reference gene primer amplification. The data were produced by immunoSEQ multiplex PCR, yet TCRdb's version contains in-frame clones alone and is incomplete. D and trimming come from the DNA, and the V and J calls and clone size come from that table. The sample comprises some 54,000 clones, around 92% of which are singletons, and about 2.2% rests with the top ten. This CDR3 is 14 amino acids long. The germline CDR1 and CDR2 sequences are MGHRA and YSYEKL. The ends lost 6 bases at V and 0 bases at J; junction bases unmatched: 4.

The sequence derives from a man in his 60s with acute or convalescent COVID-19. The material sequenced was peripheral blood. The chain joins TRBV4-1 to TRBJ2-7; TRBD1 matches 8 bases. The CDR3 protein is CASSRTGSSYEQYF. The CDR3, as DNA: TGCGCCAGCAGTCGGACAGGGAGCTCCTACGAGCAGTACTTC.